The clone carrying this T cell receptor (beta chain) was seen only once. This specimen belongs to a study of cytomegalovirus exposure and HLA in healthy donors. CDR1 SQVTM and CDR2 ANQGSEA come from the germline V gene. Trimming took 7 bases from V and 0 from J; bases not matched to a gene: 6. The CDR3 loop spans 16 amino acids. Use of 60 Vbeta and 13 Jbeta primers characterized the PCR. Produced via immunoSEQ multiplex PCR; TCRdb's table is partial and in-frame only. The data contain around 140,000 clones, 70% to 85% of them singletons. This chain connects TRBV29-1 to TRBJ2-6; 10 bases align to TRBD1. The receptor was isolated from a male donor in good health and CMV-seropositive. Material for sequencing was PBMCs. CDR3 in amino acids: CSAGQGESSGANVLTF. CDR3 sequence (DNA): TGCAGCGCTGGACAGGGGGAAAGCTCTGGGGCCAACGTCCTGACTTTC.